This T cell receptor beta chain was identified in a study of T cell changes during pregnancy in multiple sclerosis (dated by TCRdb to the late 2010s). A note on the overall study: The study looked at changes in the T cell repertoire across pregnancy in women with multiple sclerosis.

Library preparation employed the immunoSEQ multiplex PCR assay. Not all clones reach the TCRdb copy of this immuneACCESS table, which keeps in-frame sequences only. Checked studies attribute under half of the gap to unresolved V genes and leave the rest unexplained. The sample table holds around 53,000 clones, of which more than 90% were seen once. The top ten clonotypes cover approximately 2.8% of the sample. Comments on this clone: Its antigen specificity is not known. Base qualities are not at hand, and no much larger clone is one base apart.

The germline V gene (reference sequence) gives CDR1 as SGHKS and CDR2 as YYEKEE. The CDR3 measures 15 amino acids from cysteine to phenylalanine. Just the 45-base CDR3 DNA is kept, in frame starting at base 1. The junction carries 15 bases between V and J, which are trimmed by 0 bases and 5 bases respectively. The V and J genes are TRBV5-5 and TRBJ2-7; the best D guess is TRBD2, with 6 bases matching. The input for sequencing was CD8+ T cells from peripheral blood mononuclear cells, taken before pregnancy. The TCR was taken from a female donor with multiple sclerosis, enrolled in a pregnancy study. The encoded CDR3 is CASSLVVLARDEQYF. The DNA sequence follows: TGTGCCAGCAGCTTGGTGGTCCTAGCGAGGGACGAGCAGTACTTC.